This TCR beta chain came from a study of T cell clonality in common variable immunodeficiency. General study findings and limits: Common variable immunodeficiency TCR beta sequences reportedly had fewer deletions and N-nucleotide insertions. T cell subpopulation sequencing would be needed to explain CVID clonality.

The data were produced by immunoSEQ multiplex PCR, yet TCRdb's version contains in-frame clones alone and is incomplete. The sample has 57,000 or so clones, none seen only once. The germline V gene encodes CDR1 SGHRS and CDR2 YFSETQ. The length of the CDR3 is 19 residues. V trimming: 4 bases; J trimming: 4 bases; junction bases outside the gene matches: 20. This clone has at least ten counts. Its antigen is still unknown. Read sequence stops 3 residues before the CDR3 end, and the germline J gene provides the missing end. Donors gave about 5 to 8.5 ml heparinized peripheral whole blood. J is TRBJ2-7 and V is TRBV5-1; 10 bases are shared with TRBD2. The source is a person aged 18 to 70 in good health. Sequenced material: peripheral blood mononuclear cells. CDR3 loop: CASSPWDSSGRAEAYEQYF. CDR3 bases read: TGCGCCAGCAGCCCATGGGATTCCAGCGGGAGGGCCGAGGCGTACGAG.